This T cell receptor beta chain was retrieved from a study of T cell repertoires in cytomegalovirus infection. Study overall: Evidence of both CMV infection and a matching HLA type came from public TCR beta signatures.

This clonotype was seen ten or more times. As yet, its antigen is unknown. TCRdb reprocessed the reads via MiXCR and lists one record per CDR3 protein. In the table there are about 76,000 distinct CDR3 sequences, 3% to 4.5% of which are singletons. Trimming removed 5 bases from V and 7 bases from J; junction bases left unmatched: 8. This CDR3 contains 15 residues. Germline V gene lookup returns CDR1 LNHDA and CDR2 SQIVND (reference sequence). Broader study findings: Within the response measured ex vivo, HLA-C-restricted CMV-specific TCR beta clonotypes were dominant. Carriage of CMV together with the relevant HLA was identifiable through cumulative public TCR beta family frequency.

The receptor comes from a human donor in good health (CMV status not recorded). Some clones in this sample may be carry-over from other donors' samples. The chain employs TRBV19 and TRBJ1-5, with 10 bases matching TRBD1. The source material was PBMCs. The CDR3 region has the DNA TGTGCCAGTAGTTCGACAGGGGGCGGAGGACAGCCCCAGCATTTT. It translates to CASSSTGGGGQPQHF.